This paragraph reports one T cell receptor (beta chain). This CDR3 contains 11 residues. Germline trimming cut 8 bases from V and 12 bases from J; bases unmatched to any gene: 12. Germline lookup yields CDR1 SQVTM and CDR2 ANQGSEA. This entry belongs to a study of blood T cell repertoires in COVID-19. Produced via immunoSEQ multiplex PCR; TCRdb's table is partial and in-frame only. This table has 180,000 or so clones, roughly 89% appearing once. This sequence originates from a woman in her thirties or forties with acute COVID-19. The sequenced material came from PBMCs or T cells enriched from blood (not recorded which). This chain joins TRBV29-1 and TRBJ1-2; 7 bases fit TRBD1. CDR3 in amino acids: CSTSGGAGNTF. CDR3 sequence (DNA): TGCAGCACCTCAGGGGGAGCTGGAAACACCTTC.